This is a list of T cell receptor beta chains from one sample in a study of OX40 agonist ivuxolimab in advanced cancers. The data were produced by immunoSEQ multiplex PCR, yet TCRdb's version contains in-frame clones alone and is incomplete. The sample contains around 67,000 clones, 80% to 85% of which appear only once. The sequenced sample was CD4+ or CD8+ T cells sorted from blood, obtained in a trial of the OX40 agonist ivuxolimab. These receptors originate from an adult with an advanced solid tumor such as melanoma, head and neck, liver or kidney cancer. Both conserved end residues are part of each CDR3. The D gene is left open where the match is weak. Only part of the rows carry a size: once, few, many, or a class if the clone is expanded.

TRBJ1-6,once,TRBV19,TRBD1,CASRAGGRASNSPLHF,TGTGCCAGTAGAGCAGGGGGCCGGGCTTCCAATTCACCCCTCCACTTT
TRBJ2-2,.,TRBV7-2,.,CASRPVGVGLTGELFF,TGTGCCAGCAGGCCAGTAGGGGTGGGCTTAACCGGGGAGCTGTTTTTT
TRBJ2-3,.,TRBV6-5,TRBD2,CASSRQRGETDTQYF,TGTGCCAGCAGTAGGCAGCGGGGGGAAACAGATACGCAGTATTTT
TRBJ1-2,once,TRBV19,TRBD1,CASSTRTGNYGYTF,TGTGCCAGTAGTACGCGGACAGGGAACTATGGCTACACCTTC
TRBJ1-1,.,TRBV13,.,CASSPIGHPDGAFF,TGTGCCAGCAGCCCCATAGGACACCCGGACGGAGCTTTCTTT
TRBJ2-7,.,TRBV15,.,CATSGPGTQIYEQYF,TGTGCCACCAGCGGCCCAGGTACCCAGATCTACGAGCAGTACTTC
TRBJ1-2,.,TRBV5-6,.,CASTKTGKNGYTF,TGTGCCAGCACTAAAACAGGGAAAAATGGCTACACCTTC
TRBJ2-7,.,TRBV7-2,.,CASSPNFYEQYF,TGTGCCAGCAGCCCGAACTTCTACGAGCAGTACTTC
TRBJ2-5,.,TRBV27,.,CASSFRGLGKTQYF,TGTGCCAGCAGTTTCAGAGGGTTGGGAAAGACCCAGTACTTC
TRBJ2-2,.,TRBV2,TRBD1,CASSRQGALIGTGELFF,TGTGCCAGCAGCCGACAGGGGGCGTTGATTGGAACCGGGGAGCTGTTTTTT
TRBJ1-1,.,TRBV2,.,CASSGRVMNTEAFF,TGTGCCAGCAGTGGCAGGGTCATGAACACTGAAGCTTTCTTT
TRBJ1-1,.,TRBV6-5,.,CASSYNTGQYNTEAFF,TGTGCCAGCAGTTACAACACGGGACAATACAACACTGAAGCTTTCTTT
TRBJ1-3,.,TRBV2,TRBD1,CASSQHRGEGNTIYF,TGTGCCAGCAGTCAACACAGGGGGGAAGGAAACACCATATATTTT
TRBJ2-7,.,TRBV5-1,.,CASSPQGGGYEQYF,TGCGCCAGCAGCCCACAGGGAGGCGGCTACGAGCAGTACTTC
TRBJ2-1,.,TRBV5-6,.,CASSFVINEQFF,TGTGCCAGCAGCTTCGTCATCAATGAGCAGTTCTTC
TRBJ1-5,.,TRBV6-5,.,CASSYGRSGQPQHF,TGTGCCAGCAGTTACGGCCGGAGTGGCCAGCCCCAGCATTTT
TRBJ1-5,.,TRBV9,.,CASSAGPLPQHF,TGTGCCAGCAGCGCCGGGCCTTTGCCCCAGCATTTT
TRBJ2-1,.,TRBV4-3,TRBD1,CASSPGQGINKQFF,TGCGCCAGCAGCCCGGGACAGGGGATAAATAAGCAGTTCTTC
TRBJ1-1,.,TRBV19,TRBD1,CASSLGQGEAFF,TGTGCCAGTAGTCTGGGACAGGGTGAAGCTTTCTTT
TRBJ1-2,.,TRBV4-1,.,CASSQGDGSRVLYGYTF,TGCGCCAGCAGCCAAGGGGACGGATCTAGGGTTCTCTATGGCTACACCTTC
TRBJ1-2,.,TRBV11-3,.,CASSPTPGDAGYTF,TGTGCCAGCAGCCCCACCCCGGGAGATGCTGGCTACACCTTC
TRBJ2-7,.,TRBV19,TRBD2,CASSPPGDSGIGEQYF,TGTGCCAGTAGCCCTCCCGGAGATAGCGGGATCGGCGAGCAGTACTTC
TRBJ2-7,.,TRBV6-5,.,CASSLNTGITNDEQYF,TGTGCCAGCAGTTTAAATACAGGGATCACTAACGACGAGCAGTACTTC
TRBJ2-5,.,TRBV30,TRBD2,CVSGQRGATQYF,TGTGTTTCGGGGCAGCGGGGGGCGACCCAGTACTTC
TRBJ2-1,.,TRBV7-2,.,CASSSGNEQFF,TGTGCCAGCAGCTCCGGGAATGAGCAGTTCTTC
TRBJ1-2,.,TRBV9,.,CASSASRQAPWYGYTF,TGTGCCAGCAGCGCTTCGCGACAGGCCCCCTGGTATGGCTACACCTTC